A selection of T cell receptor beta chains follows, all from one sample in a study of cytomegalovirus exposure and HLA in healthy donors. TCRdb keeps only in-frame clones here, not all; method: immunoSEQ multiplex PCR. The sample shows approximately 60,000 clones, roughly 90% of them seen only once. Sequenced input: PBMCs. Receptors originate from a man between 18 and 35 years old in good health and CMV-seronegative. Each CDR3 is given with its conserved first and last residue. D genes are given only for firm matches. Part of the rows lack a size; the others show once, few, many or a class for expanded clones.

clone_size	v_call	j_call	d_call	cdr3_aa	cdr3_nt
-	TRBV6-1	TRBJ2-1	TRBD2	CASSVVGLAGGEQFF	TGTGCCAGCAGTGTGGTGGGACTAGCCGGTGGTGAGCAGTTCTTC
-	TRBV27	TRBJ2-3	-	CASSQTGLRLTDTQYF	TGTGCCAGCAGTCAAACGGGACTGCGCCTCACAGATACGCAGTATTTT
-	TRBV5-4	TRBJ2-7	TRBD2	CASSLVSRGATGSYEQYF	TGTGCCAGCAGCTTAGTGTCGCGGGGGGCAACTGGTTCCTACGAGCAGTACTTC
few	TRBV11-2	TRBJ2-7	TRBD2	CASSPVFGLAGEQYF	TGTGCCAGCAGCCCCGTTTTCGGACTAGCTGGCGAGCAGTACTTC
-	TRBV10-2	TRBJ1-1	-	CASSEPGSNTEAFF	TGCGCCAGCAGTGAGCCGGGGAGCAACACTGAAGCTTTCTTT
-	TRBV7-3	TRBJ2-7	-	CASSTGSGYEQYF	TGTGCCAGCAGCACGGGTTCCGGTTACGAGCAGTACTTC
-	TRBV28	TRBJ1-2	TRBD1	CASSLFSVGTGGSYGYTF	TGTGCCAGCAGTTTATTTTCTGTGGGGACAGGGGGTAGCTATGGCTACACCTTC
-	TRBV28	TRBJ2-7	TRBD1	CASSRQGYEQYF	TGTGCCAGCAGCCGACAGGGCTACGAGCAGTACTTC
once	TRBV27	TRBJ2-2	TRBD2	CASSLLREVRTGELFF	TGTGCCAGCAGTTTATTGCGGGAGGTTAGAACCGGGGAGCTGTTTTTT
-	TRBV2	TRBJ2-2	-	CASSGGSNTGELFF	TGTGCCAGCAGTGGAGGGTCTAACACCGGGGAGCTGTTTTTT
-	TRBV6-5	TRBJ2-1	TRBD2	CASRSPREAENEQFF	TGTGCCAGCAGATCCCCTCGGGAGGCTGAGAATGAGCAGTTCTTC
-	TRBV14	TRBJ2-3	-	CASSSYGSITDTQYF	TGTGCCAGCAGCTCCTACGGGTCAATCACAGATACGCAGTATTTT
-	TRBV13	TRBJ1-5	TRBD1	CASSLGGTGGTNQPQHF	TGTGCCAGCAGCCTAGGAGGGACAGGGGGAACTAATCAGCCCCAGCATTTT
once	TRBV13	TRBJ2-7	TRBD1	CASSPGTGGSYEQYF	TGTGCCAGCAGCCCTGGGACAGGCGGCTCCTACGAGCAGTACTTC
-	TRBV28	TRBJ1-1	-	CASKSRYIHWEAFF	TGTGCCAGCAAGTCTCGGTATATCCACTGGGAAGCTTTCTTT
-	TRBV30	TRBJ2-7	-	CAWSTGGNEQYF	TGTGCCTGGAGTACAGGAGGGAACGAGCAGTACTTC
few	TRBV11-2	TRBJ1-1	TRBD1	CASSVTQGAEAFF	TGTGCCAGCAGCGTTACTCAGGGGGCTGAAGCTTTCTTT
-	TRBV12-1	TRBJ2-5	-	CASSFGAFLTDQETQYF	TGTGCCAGCAGCTTTGGGGCGTTCTTGACAGACCAAGAGACCCAGTACTTC
-	TRBV2	TRBJ1-2	TRBD1	CASRPTGGGYGYTF	TGTGCCAGCAGGCCAACAGGGGGCGGCTATGGCTACACCTTC
once	TRBV29-1	TRBJ2-1	TRBD2	CSVSRLAGSIISYNEQFF	TGCAGCGTATCGAGACTAGCGGGGTCAATAATCTCCTACAATGAGCAGTTCTTC
-	TRBV5-1	TRBJ1-1	TRBD1	CASSGDRDRYTEAFF	TGCGCCAGCAGCGGAGACAGGGACAGGTACACTGAAGCTTTCTTT
-	TRBV4-2	TRBJ2-5	-	CASSPASVGPERAQYF	TGTGCCAGCAGCCCAGCGTCAGTGGGCCCCGAGCGGGCCCAGTACTTC
-	TRBV19	TRBJ2-2	-	CASSIVTGYTGELFF	TGTGCCAGTAGTATAGTAACAGGTTACACCGGGGAGCTGTTTTTT
-	TRBV5-4	TRBJ2-2	TRBD1	CASSWDSYTGELFF	TGTGCCAGCAGCTGGGACAGCTACACCGGGGAGCTGTTTTTT
few	TRBV2	TRBJ2-3	TRBD1	CASSPGGDTQYF	TGTGCCAGCAGTCCAGGGGGAGATACGCAGTATTTT
once	TRBV11-2	TRBJ2-5	TRBD2	CASSPSPLAGGQETQYF	TGTGCCAGCAGCCCCTCCCCTTTAGCGGGGGGCCAAGAGACCCAGTACTTC
-	TRBV5-5	TRBJ2-2	TRBD2	CASSRGRGLAGAAGELFF	TGTGCCAGCAGCAGGGGGCGGGGACTAGCGGGAGCGGCCGGGGAGCTGTTTTTT
-	TRBV19	TRBJ2-7	-	CASSFRNSYEQYF	TGTGCCAGTAGCTTCAGGAATTCTTACGAGCAGTACTTC
-	TRBV6-1	TRBJ1-5	TRBD1	CASSERSKSGQGVRQPQHF	TGTGCCAGCAGTGAACGCTCTAAATCGGGACAGGGGGTACGTCAGCCCCAGCATTTT
-	TRBV27	TRBJ1-2	TRBD1	CASSITGTGYGYTF	TGTGCCAGCAGTATAACCGGGACAGGATATGGCTACACCTTC
few	TRBV11-3	TRBJ2-3	TRBD1	CASSLGQGSTDTQYF	TGTGCCAGCAGCCTGGGACAGGGGAGTACCGATACGCAGTATTTT
-	TRBV2	TRBJ1-5	TRBD1	CASSEALTRAGGYSNQPQHF	TGTGCCAGCAGTGAAGCGCTTACGCGGGCAGGGGGTTATAGCAATCAGCCCCAGCATTTT
-	TRBV6-1	TRBJ1-2	-	CASSLGEVPMYGYTF	TGTGCCAGCAGCCTAGGTGAGGTTCCGATGTATGGCTACACCTTC
-	TRBV15	TRBJ2-7	-	CATSHRESPTGQYF	TGTGCCACCAGTCACAGGGAATCCCCTACGGGGCAGTACTTC
-	TRBV5-1	TRBJ2-1	TRBD1	CASSFSGQGVDEQFF	TGCGCCAGCAGCTTTTCTGGGCAGGGGGTCGATGAGCAGTTCTTC